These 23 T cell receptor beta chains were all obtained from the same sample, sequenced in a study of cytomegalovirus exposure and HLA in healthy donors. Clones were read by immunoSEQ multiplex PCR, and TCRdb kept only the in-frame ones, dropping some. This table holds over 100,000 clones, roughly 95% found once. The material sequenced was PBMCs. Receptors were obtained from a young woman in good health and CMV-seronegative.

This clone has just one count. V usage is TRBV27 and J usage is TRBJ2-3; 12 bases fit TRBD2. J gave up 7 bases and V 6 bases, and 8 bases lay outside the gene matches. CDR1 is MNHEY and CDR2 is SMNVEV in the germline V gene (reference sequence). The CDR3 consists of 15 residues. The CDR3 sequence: CASSARTSGRNTQYF. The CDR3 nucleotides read TGTGCCAGCAGCGCGAGAACTAGCGGGAGGAATACGCAGTATTTT.

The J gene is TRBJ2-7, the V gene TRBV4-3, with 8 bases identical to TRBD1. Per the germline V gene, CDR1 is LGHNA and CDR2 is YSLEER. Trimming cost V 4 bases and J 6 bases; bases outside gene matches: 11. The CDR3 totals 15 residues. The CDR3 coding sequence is TGCGCCAGCAGCCCCACACTGGACAGGGCGTTCGAGCAGTACTTC. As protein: CASSPTLDRAFEQYF.

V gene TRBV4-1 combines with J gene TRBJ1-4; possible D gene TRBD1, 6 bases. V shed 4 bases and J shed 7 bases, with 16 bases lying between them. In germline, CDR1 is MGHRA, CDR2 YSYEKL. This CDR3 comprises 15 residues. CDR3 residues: CASSREGRGPEKLFF. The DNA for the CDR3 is TGCGCCAGCAGCCGGGAGGGCAGGGGACCTGAAAAACTGTTTTTT.

For the CDR3, the DNA is TGTGCCAGCAGCGTAGGCCTGGGAATTCCGGGGGGCGTAAGCTACGAGCAGTACTTC. Protein sequence: CASSVGLGIPGGVSYEQYF. The rearrangement uses TRBV9 and TRBJ2-7, with D possibly matching TRBD2 (7 bases). V was trimmed by 0 bases and J by 3 bases, leaving 25 bases between them. This CDR3 contains 19 residues. Germline V lookup: CDR1 SGDLS, CDR2 YYNGEE. Full variable domain (missing parts from reference TRBV9 and TRBJ2-7): DSGVTQTPKHLITATGQRVTLRCSPRSGDLSVYWYQQSLDQGLQFLIQYYNGEERAKGNILERFSAQQFPDLHSELNLSSLELGDSALYFCASSVGLGIPGGVSYEQYFGPGTRLTVT.

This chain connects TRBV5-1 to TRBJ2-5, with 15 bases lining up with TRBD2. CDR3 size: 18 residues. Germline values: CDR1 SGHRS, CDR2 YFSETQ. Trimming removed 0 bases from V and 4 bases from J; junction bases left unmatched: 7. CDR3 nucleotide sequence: TGCGCCAGCAGCTTGGCTCCGGGACTAGCGGGGGGTGGAGAGACCCAGTACTTC. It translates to CASSLAPGLAGGGETQYF.

For the CDR3, the DNA is TGTGCTAGTGGTTTGTCCCTTGGACAGAACTACGAGCAGTACTTC. Amino acids: CASGLSLGQNYEQYF. This chain links TRBV12-5 with TRBJ2-7; a possible D gene is TRBD1 (6 bases). The CDR3 extends over 15 amino acids. Trimming removed 2 bases from V and 3 bases from J, with 14 bases in between. Germline V gives CDR1 LGHNT, CDR2 FRNRAP.

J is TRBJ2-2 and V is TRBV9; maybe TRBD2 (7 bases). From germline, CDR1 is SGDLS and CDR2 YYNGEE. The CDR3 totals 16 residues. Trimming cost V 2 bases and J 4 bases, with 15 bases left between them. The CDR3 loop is CASSVSGTPFTGELFF. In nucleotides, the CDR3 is TGTGCCAGCAGCGTGAGCGGGACACCATTCACCGGGGAGCTGTTTTTT.

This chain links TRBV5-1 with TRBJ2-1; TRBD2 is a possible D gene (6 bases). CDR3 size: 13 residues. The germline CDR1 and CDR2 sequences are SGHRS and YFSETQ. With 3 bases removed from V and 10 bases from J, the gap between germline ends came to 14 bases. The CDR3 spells CASSSPTSFEQFF. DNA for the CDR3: TGCGCCAGCAGCTCCCCGACTAGTTTCGAGCAGTTCTTC.

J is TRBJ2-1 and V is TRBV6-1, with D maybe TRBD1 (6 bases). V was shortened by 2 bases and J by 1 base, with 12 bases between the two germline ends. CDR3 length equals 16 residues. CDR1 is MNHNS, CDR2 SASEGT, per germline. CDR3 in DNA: TGTGCCAGCAGTGAATTTGAGGGGGAATCCTACAATGAGCAGTTCTTC. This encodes CASSEFEGESYNEQFF.

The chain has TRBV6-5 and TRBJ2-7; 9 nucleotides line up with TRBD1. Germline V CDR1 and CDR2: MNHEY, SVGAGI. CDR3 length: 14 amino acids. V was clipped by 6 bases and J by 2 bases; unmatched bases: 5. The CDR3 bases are TGTGCCAGCAGCCTGAGGACAGGGGCCTACGAGCAGTACTTC. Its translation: CASSLRTGAYEQYF.

This chain's CDR3 is CSARSDGYTF. The CDR3 nucleotides are TGCAGTGCTCGCAGTGATGGCTACACCTTC. The V call is TRBV20-1, the J call TRBJ1-2; D unclear. Trimming removed 5 bases from V and 6 bases from J, with 7 bases in between. Germline V gene sequence: CDR1 DFQATT, CDR2 SNEGSKA (reference sequence). The CDR3 consists of 10 residues.

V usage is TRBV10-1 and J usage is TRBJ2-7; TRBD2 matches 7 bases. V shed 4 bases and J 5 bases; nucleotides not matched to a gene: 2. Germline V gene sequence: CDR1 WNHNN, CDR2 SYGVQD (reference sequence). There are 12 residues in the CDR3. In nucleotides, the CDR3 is TGCGCCAGCAGTGGGGGGGGAGACGAGCAGTACTTC. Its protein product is CASSGGGDEQYF.

Written as DNA, the CDR3 is TGTGCCAGCAGCTTAGCGGAGGGGGGGCCTGGCTATGGCTACACCTTC. Translated, it gives CASSLAEGGPGYGYTF. The genes are TRBV7-9 and TRBJ1-2, with D tentatively TRBD1 (6 bases). Germline V gives CDR1 SEHNR, CDR2 FQNEAQ (reference sequence). V shed 0 bases and J shed 4 bases, with 15 bases lying between them. This CDR3 comprises 16 residues.

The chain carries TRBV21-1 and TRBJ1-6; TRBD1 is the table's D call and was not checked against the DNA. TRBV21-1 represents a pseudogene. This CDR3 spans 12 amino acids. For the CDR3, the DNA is TGTGCCAGCAGACAGGGGTATCCACCCCTCCACTTT. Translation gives CASRQGYPPLHF.

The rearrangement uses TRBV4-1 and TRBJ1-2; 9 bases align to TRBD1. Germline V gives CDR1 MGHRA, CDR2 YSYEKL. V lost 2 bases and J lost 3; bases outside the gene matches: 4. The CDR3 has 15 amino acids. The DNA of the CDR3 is TGCGCCAGCAGCCAAAGGACAGGGGAGGACTATGGCTACACCTTC. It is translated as CASSQRTGEDYGYTF.

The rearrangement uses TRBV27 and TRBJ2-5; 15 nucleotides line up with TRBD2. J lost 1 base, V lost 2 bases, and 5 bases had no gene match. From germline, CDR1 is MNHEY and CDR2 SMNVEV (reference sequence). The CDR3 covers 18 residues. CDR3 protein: CASSLGGLAGGGQETQYF. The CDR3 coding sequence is TGTGCCAGCAGTTTAGGTGGACTAGCGGGAGGGGGCCAAGAGACCCAGTACTTC.

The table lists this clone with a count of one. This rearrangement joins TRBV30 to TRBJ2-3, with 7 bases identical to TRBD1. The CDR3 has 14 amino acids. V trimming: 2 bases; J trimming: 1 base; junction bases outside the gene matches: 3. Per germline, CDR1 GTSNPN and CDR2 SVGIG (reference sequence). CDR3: CAWSQGVGTDTQYF. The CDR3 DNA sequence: TGTGCCTGGAGTCAGGGGGTAGGCACAGATACGCAGTATTTT.

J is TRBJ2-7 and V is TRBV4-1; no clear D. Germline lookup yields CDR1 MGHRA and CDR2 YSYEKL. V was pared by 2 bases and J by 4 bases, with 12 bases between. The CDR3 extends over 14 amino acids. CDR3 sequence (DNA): TGCGCCAGCAGCCAACGAGAAGTCGGGTACGAGCAGTACTTC. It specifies CASSQREVGYEQYF.

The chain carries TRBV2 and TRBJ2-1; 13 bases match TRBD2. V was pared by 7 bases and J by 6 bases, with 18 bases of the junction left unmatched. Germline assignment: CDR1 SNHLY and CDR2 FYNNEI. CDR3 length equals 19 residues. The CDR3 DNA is TGTGCCAGCATGCGGCCCGGGACTAGCGGGATCCAAACCTCCAATGAGCAGTTCTTC. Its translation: CASMRPGTSGIQTSNEQFF.

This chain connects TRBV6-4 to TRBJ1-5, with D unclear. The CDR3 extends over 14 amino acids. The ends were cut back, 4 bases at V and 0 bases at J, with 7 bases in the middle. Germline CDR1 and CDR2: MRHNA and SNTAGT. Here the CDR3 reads CASSAEYSNQPQHF. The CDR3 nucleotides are TGTGCCAGCAGTGCGGAGTATAGCAATCAGCCCCAGCATTTT.

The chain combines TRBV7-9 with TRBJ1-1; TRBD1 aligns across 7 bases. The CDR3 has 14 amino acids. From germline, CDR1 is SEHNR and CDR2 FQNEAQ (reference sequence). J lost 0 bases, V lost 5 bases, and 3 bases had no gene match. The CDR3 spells CASSHDRVNTEAFF. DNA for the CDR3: TGTGCCAGCAGCCACGACAGGGTGAACACTGAAGCTTTCTTT. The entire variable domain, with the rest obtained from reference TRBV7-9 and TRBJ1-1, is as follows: DTGVSQNPRHKITKRGQNVTFRCDPISEHNRLYWYRQTLGQGPEFLTYFQNEAQLEKSRLLSDRFSAERPKGSFSTLEIQRTEQGDSAMYLCASSHDRVNTEAFFGQGTRLTVV.

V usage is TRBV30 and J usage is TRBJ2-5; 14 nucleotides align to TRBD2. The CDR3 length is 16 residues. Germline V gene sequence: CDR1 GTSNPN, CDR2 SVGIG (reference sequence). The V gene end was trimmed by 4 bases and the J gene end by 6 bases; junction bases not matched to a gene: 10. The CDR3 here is CAWTLGLAGVAKTQYF. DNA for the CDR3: TGTGCCTGGACCCTGGGACTAGCGGGGGTCGCTAAGACCCAGTACTTC.

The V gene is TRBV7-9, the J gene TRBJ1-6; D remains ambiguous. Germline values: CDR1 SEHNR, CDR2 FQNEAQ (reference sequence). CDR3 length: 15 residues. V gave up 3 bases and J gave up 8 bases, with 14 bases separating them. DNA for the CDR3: TGTGCCAGCAGCTTTGGTAGTGAGGGCTATTCACCCCTCCACTTT. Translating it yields CASSFGSEGYSPLHF. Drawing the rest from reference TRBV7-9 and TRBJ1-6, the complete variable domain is DTGVSQNPRHKITKRGQNVTFRCDPISEHNRLYWYRQTLGQGPEFLTYFQNEAQLEKSRLLSDRFSAERPKGSFSTLEIQRTEQGDSAMYLCASSFGSEGYSPLHFGNGTRLTVT.